The 18 T cell receptor beta chains presented below share a single source sample, sequenced in a study of CD8 T cells in ankylosing spondylitis (dated by TCRdb to the late 2010s). Library preparation employed 5' RACE. Sequencing was carried out with an Illumina HiSeq 2500. In-frame beta chains were kept once TCRdb had trimmed the public reads at Q25 with fastp and called clones with MiXCR. CDR3 protein sequences are deduplicated, and each keeps its most common genes and DNA. The table for this sample lists tens of thousands of distinct CDR3 sequences; 2.5% to 3.5% of them were counted only once. The ten largest clones represent around 2.8% of the sample. The sequencing sample was made of blood, either unsorted or a sorted T cell fraction (not recorded which). All receptors come from a male donor with ankylosing spondylitis or in good health (not recorded which).

This clonotype came up many times. The chain has TRBV23-1 and TRBJ1-1, with 8 bases that match TRBD1. TRBV23-1 is flagged as an ORF with uncertain function. The CDR3 totals 17 residues. J lost 0 bases, V lost 0 bases, and 6 bases had no gene match. CDR3 region: CASSQSRGQELNTEAFF. CDR3 nucleotides: TGCGCCAGCAGTCAATCAAGGGGACAGGAACTGAACACTGAAGCTTTCTTT.

This clonotype was detected ten times or more. This chain joins TRBV9 and TRBJ2-1; D is possibly TRBD2 (7 bases). Germline CDR1 and CDR2: SGDLS and YYNGEE. This CDR3 region has 17 residues. Trimming left V 4 bases short and J 0 bases short, with 17 bases between. The CDR3 DNA reads TGTGCCAGCAGCTCTCAAGGGGGGGGCGGCTCCTACAATGAGCAGTTCTTC. It is translated as CASSSQGGGGSYNEQFF. Supplemented by reference TRBV9 and TRBJ2-1, the full variable domain reads DSGVTQTPKHLITATGQRVTLRCSPRSGDLSVYWYQQSLDQGLQFLIQYYNGEERAKGNILERFSAQQFPDLHSELNLSSLELGDSALYFCASSSQGGGGSYNEQFFGPGTRLTVL.

This clonotype was counted ten times or more. The chain recombines TRBV9 with TRBJ1-2; D gene ambiguous. The CDR3 is made up of 14 amino acids. V was pared by 4 bases and J by 4 bases, with 14 bases between. Germline CDR1 SGDLS, CDR2 YYNGEE. The CDR3 protein is CASSIGETPYGYTF. Here the CDR3 DNA reads TGTGCCAGCAGCATTGGCGAGACGCCCTATGGCTACACCTTC. The full variable domain, with the rest looked up from reference TRBV9 and TRBJ1-2, is DSGVTQTPKHLITATGQRVTLRCSPRSGDLSVYWYQQSLDQGLQFLIQYYNGEERAKGNILERFSAQQFPDLHSELNLSSLELGDSALYFCASSIGETPYGYTFGSGTRLTVV.

This clonotype turned up a few times. The chain joins TRBV9 to TRBJ1-5; possibly TRBD1 for D (5 bases). Germline CDR1 and CDR2: SGDLS and YYNGEE. V shed 0 bases and J shed 11 bases, with 15 bases lying between them. The CDR3 is 14 amino acids. The chain's CDR3 is CASSVGGSGQAQHF. The CDR3 DNA reads TGTGCCAGCAGCGTAGGGGGCTCTGGGCAGGCCCAGCATTTT.

The sample holds a few counts of this clonotype. This chain joins TRBV9 and TRBJ1-1; no firm D call. CDR3 length equals 13 residues. V lost 4 bases to trimming and J lost 10 bases, with 17 bases between them. Germline values: CDR1 SGDLS, CDR2 YYNGEE. The CDR3 DNA sequence: TGTGCCAGCAGCCCGGGGATAACCCACGGAGCTTTCTTT. Amino acid sequence: CASSPGITHGAFF.

The sample holds a few counts of this clonotype. The V call is TRBV9, the J call TRBJ2-1; 7 nucleotides align to TRBD2. CDR1 and CDR2 (germline): SGDLS, YYNGEE. The CDR3 is 14 residues long. The V gene end was trimmed by 2 bases and the J gene end by 4 bases; junction bases not matched to a gene: 3. CDR3 amino acids: CASSVTSVYNEQFF. Here the CDR3 DNA reads TGTGCCAGCAGCGTCACTAGCGTTTACAATGAGCAGTTCTTC. The variable domain in full, with the rest retrieved from reference TRBV9 and TRBJ2-1, is DSGVTQTPKHLITATGQRVTLRCSPRSGDLSVYWYQQSLDQGLQFLIQYYNGEERAKGNILERFSAQQFPDLHSELNLSSLELGDSALYFCASSVTSVYNEQFFGPGTRLTVL.

In its sample, this clonotype was seen many times. J is TRBJ2-2 and V is TRBV9, with TRBD2 identical over 7 bases. From germline, CDR1 is SGDLS and CDR2 YYNGEE. The CDR3 has 16 residues. The junction had 9 bases not matched to a gene; V was cut back by 1 base and J by 6 bases. CDR3 loop: CASSVSAGVLAGELFF. As DNA, the CDR3 is TGTGCCAGCAGCGTATCGGCGGGAGTGTTGGCCGGGGAGCTGTTTTTT.

This clonotype came up many times. The genes are TRBV9 and TRBJ2-1; tentatively, D is TRBD2 (6 bases). In germline, CDR1 is SGDLS, CDR2 YYNGEE. The CDR3 runs 13 residues. Trimming left V 4 bases short and J 3 bases short, with 8 bases between. The DNA for the CDR3 is TGTGCCAGCAGCAGGGACTTCTACAATGAGCAGTTCTTC. The encoded protein is CASSRDFYNEQFF.

This clonotype was counted ten times or more. The chain carries TRBV9 and TRBJ2-5; the D gene is possibly TRBD2 (6 bases). The CDR3 consists of 14 residues. Germline V gives CDR1 SGDLS, CDR2 YYNGEE. With 0 bases removed from V and 4 bases from J, the gap between germline ends came to 10 bases. CDR3 sequence (DNA): TGTGCCAGCAGCGTAGAACCCGGGAGAGAGACCCAGTACTTC. This codes for CASSVEPGRETQYF.

The sample holds many counts of this clonotype. The chain carries TRBV9 and TRBJ1-2, with no clear D. The CDR3 sequence is 12 residues long. Trimming took 2 bases from V and 7 from J, leaving 9 bases between them. Germline CDR1 SGDLS, CDR2 YYNGEE. This CDR3 is CASSVGVSGYTF. DNA for the CDR3: TGTGCCAGCAGCGTTGGCGTTAGTGGCTACACCTTC.

This clonotype was counted many times. The chain has TRBV9 and TRBJ2-1, with TRBD2 identical over 7 bases. Germline trimming cut 4 bases from V and 6 bases from J; bases unmatched to any gene: 13. Germline-derived CDR1 and CDR2 are SGDLS and YYNGEE. This CDR3 spans 16 amino acids. DNA of the CDR3: TGTGCCAGCAGCTCCGTCGGAAGCGGGACCCCCAATGAGCAGTTCTTC. It yields the protein CASSSVGSGTPNEQFF.

This clonotype occurred many times. The rearrangement joins TRBV9 to TRBJ2-2; 14 bases match TRBD2. V shed 4 bases and J 7 bases; nucleotides not matched to a gene: 12. The germline V gene encodes CDR1 SGDLS and CDR2 YYNGEE. This CDR3 comprises 18 residues. CDR3 in DNA: TGTGCCAGCAGCCCCGAAGGGGGACTAGCGGGGGTCCACGGGGAGCTGTTTTTT. Its translation: CASSPEGGLAGVHGELFF.

In its sample, this clonotype was seen many times. This rearrangement joins TRBV23-1 to TRBJ2-7; D is perhaps TRBD2 (6 bases). TRBV23-1 qualifies as an ORF whose function is uncertain. V shed 3 bases and J shed 11 bases, with 14 bases lying between them. The CDR3 loop spans 12 amino acids. CDR3: CASSHQGLRKYV. The CDR3 nucleotides are TGCGCCAGCAGTCACCAGGGACTGAGGAAGTACGTC.

This clonotype has ten or more counts. V is TRBV21-1 and J is TRBJ2-1; TRBD2 reflects the table's D call only, with no check against the DNA. TRBV21-1 is a known pseudogene. The CDR3 extends over 17 amino acids. CDR3: CASSLREDSGSRYEQFF. The DNA of the CDR3 is TGTGCCAGCAGCTTGAGGGAGGATAGCGGGAGTCGGTATGAGCAGTTCTTC.

This clonotype was seen repeatedly, ten times or more. The rearrangement links TRBV9 to TRBJ1-3, with unresolved D. Germline V gives CDR1 SGDLS, CDR2 YYNGEE. The CDR3 runs 17 residues. The V and J ends lost 0 bases and 0 bases respectively, with 13 bases between them. The CDR3 DNA reads TGTGCCAGCAGCGTAGGAGGTTTCGCGGACTCTGGAAACACCATATATTTT. Its protein is CASSVGGFADSGNTIYF.

This clonotype showed up many times. The chain carries TRBV9 and TRBJ2-3; 7 bases agree with TRBD2. The CDR3 covers 16 residues. CDR1 and CDR2 from the germline V gene are SGDLS and YYNGEE. Trimming removed 1 base from V and 6 bases from J; junction bases left unmatched: 11. CDR3 coding DNA: TGTGCCAGCAGCGTAAATGCGGGAGTGAGGTCGGATACGCAGTATTTT. Its translation: CASSVNAGVRSDTQYF.

This clonotype was observed many times. The V and J genes are TRBV9 and TRBJ2-5; D gene uncertain. The CDR3 contains 12 residues. The germline V gene encodes CDR1 SGDLS and CDR2 YYNGEE. Trimming removed 0 bases from V and 6 bases from J, with 6 bases in between. CDR3 amino acids: CASSVDEKTQYF. The CDR3 nucleotides are TGTGCCAGCAGCGTAGACGAAAAGACCCAGTACTTC.

This clonotype was detected ten times or more. The chain uses TRBV9 and TRBJ2-1; D ambiguous. CDR1 and CDR2 (germline): SGDLS, YYNGEE. Trimming shortened V by 3 bases and J by 7 bases, and 8 bases separated the two germline ends. The CDR3 spans 12 residues. The CDR3, as DNA: TGTGCCAGCAGCGAGGGCTTGAATGAGCAGTTCTTC. It yields the protein CASSEGLNEQFF.